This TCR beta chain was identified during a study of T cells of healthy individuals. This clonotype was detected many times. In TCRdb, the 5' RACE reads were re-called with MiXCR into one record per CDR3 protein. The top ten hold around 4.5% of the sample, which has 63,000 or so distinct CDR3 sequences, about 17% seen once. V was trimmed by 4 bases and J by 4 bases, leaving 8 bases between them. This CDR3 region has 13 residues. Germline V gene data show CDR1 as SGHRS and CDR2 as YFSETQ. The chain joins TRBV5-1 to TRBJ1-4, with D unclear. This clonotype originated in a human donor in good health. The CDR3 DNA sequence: TGCGCCAGCAGCCCCGTGTTTAATGAAAAACTGTTTTTT. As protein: CASSPVFNEKLFF.